This entry features one TCR beta chain sequence. Its antigen is still unknown. Per germline, CDR1 MNHEY and CDR2 SVGAGI. Trimming removed 7 bases from V and 7 bases from J; junction bases left unmatched: 7. CDR3 size: 15 residues. The data are from a study of neoadjuvant anti-PD-1 for oral cavity cancer. Across the study: Around day 43, patients without progression received a fourth nivolumab dose before surgery.

Points from the study as a whole: Each response group had just a few patients in TCR analyses.

The patients had HPV-negative, locally advanced oral cavity squamous cell carcinoma. PBMCs were not maintained or expanded in culture before analysis. Generated by immunoSEQ multiplex PCR, the TCRdb table keeps only in-frame clones and is missing some. The sample shows about 16,000 clones, 65% of them seen only once. The rearrangement uses TRBV6-5 and TRBJ2-1, with 13 bases lining up with TRBD2. The sequencing used PBMCs, collected before nivolumab (anti-PD-1) treatment. The sequence was collected from a person between 40 and 80 years old with oral cavity squamous cell carcinoma. The CDR3 is CASKILAGGSNEQFF. DNA of the CDR3: TGTGCCAGCAAGATACTAGCGGGAGGGTCTAATGAGCAGTTCTTC.